This note documents a single T cell receptor beta chain sequence. Its antigen is currently unknown. Since all of the isolated RNA was reverse transcribed, expressed TCRB transcripts were what got sequenced. Sequencing was performed with immunoSEQ multiplex PCR; in TCRdb, only in-frame clones are kept and a portion is missing. The sample has 300,000 to 400,000 clones, less than 10% seen once. The data are from a study of beta chain features in type 1 diabetes. General study results and limits: Shorter templates may be favored by PCR, equally so in patients and controls.

This CDR3 contains 14 residues. J gave up 2 bases and V 0 bases, and 1 base lay outside the gene matches. Germline assignment: CDR1 SGDLS and CDR2 YYNGEE. This TCR derives from a young woman in good health. Sequencing was performed on central memory CD4+ T cells from blood. J is TRBJ2-5 and V is TRBV9; 7 nucleotides align to TRBD1. The CDR3 region is CASSVGGQQETQYF. The CDR3 nucleotides are TGTGCCAGCAGCGTAGGGGGACAGCAAGAGACCCAGTACTTC. The full variable domain, with the rest looked up from reference TRBV9 and TRBJ2-5, is DSGVTQTPKHLITATGQRVTLRCSPRSGDLSVYWYQQSLDQGLQFLIQYYNGEERAKGNILERFSAQQFPDLHSELNLSSLELGDSALYFCASSVGGQQETQYFGPGTRLLVL.